This T cell receptor (beta chain) was sequenced for a study of blood T cells in healthy people across ages. Study-wide points: Age brought a roughly linear fall in TCR beta diversity measured per million T cells.

Primed by a sample-barcoded 5' primer and a J-beta primer mix, a second PCR proceeded for 7 to 11 cycles. TCRdb fed the 5' RACE reads into MiXCR, producing one record per CDR3 protein. The table has 1.5 million to 2 million distinct CDR3 sequences, 30% to 40% seen once; the top ten hold around 11%. This clonotype was observed a handful of times. The antigen is unknown. The people who gave samples were healthy Caucasians from Russia, aged roughly 6 to 90. The TCR was taken from a woman in her twenties or thirties in good health. Specimen: blood.

The CDR3 protein is CASSTRQFGYTF. As DNA, the CDR3 is TGTGCCAGCAGCACACGACAGTTTGGCTACACCTTC. The genes are TRBV7-2 and TRBJ1-2, with D possibly TRBD1 on 5 matching bases. V was trimmed by 5 bases and J by 7 bases, leaving 11 bases between them. Germline values: CDR1 SGHTA, CDR2 FQGNSA. This CDR3 has 12 amino acids.